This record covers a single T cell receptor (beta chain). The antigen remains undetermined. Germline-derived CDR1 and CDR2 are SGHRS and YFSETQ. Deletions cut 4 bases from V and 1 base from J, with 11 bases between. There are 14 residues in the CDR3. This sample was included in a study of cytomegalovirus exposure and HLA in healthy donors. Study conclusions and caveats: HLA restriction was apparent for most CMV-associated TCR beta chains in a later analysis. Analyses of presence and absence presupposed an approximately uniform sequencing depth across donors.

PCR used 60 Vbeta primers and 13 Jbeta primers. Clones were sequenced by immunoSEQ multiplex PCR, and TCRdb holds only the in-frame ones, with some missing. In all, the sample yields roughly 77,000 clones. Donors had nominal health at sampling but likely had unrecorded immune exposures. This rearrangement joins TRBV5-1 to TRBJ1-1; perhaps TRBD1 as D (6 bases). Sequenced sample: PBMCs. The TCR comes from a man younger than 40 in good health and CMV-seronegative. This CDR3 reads CASSHDRRNTEAFF. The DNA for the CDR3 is TGCGCCAGCAGCCACGACAGGAGGAACACTGAAGCTTTCTTT.